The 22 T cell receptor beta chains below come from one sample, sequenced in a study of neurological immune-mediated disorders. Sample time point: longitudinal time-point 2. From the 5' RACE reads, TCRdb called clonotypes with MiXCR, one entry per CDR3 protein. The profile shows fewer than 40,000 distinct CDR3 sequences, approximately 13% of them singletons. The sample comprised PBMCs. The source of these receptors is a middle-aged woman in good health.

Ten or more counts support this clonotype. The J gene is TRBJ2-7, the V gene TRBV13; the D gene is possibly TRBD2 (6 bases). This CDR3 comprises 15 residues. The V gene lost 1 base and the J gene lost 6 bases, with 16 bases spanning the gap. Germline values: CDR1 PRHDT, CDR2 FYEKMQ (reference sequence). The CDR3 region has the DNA TGTGCCAGCAGCTTAGCATCGGGGTCACTAGCCGAGCAGTACTTC. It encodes CASSLASGSLAEQYF.

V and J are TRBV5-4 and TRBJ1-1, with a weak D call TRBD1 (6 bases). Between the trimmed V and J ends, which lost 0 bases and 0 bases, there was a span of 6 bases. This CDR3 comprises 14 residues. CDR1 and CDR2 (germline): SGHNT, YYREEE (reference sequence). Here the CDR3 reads CASSLGQVNTEAFF. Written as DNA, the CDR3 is TGTGCCAGCAGCTTGGGACAGGTGAACACTGAAGCTTTCTTT.

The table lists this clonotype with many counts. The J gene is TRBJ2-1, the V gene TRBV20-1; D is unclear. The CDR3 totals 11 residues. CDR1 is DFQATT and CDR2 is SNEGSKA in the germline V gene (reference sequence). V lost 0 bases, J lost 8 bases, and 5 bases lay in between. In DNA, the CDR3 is TGCAGTGCTAGAGAAGTGGATGAGCAGTTCTTC. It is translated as CSAREVDEQFF.

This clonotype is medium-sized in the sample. CDR3 coding DNA: TGTGCCACCAGCAGAGGGACAGGGGGCGCGACCGGGGAGCTGTTTTTT. It is translated as CATSRGTGGATGELFF. This sequence joins TRBV15 and TRBJ2-2, with 11 bases fitting TRBD1. The trim removed 1 base at V and 5 bases at J, leaving 3 bases unmatched. CDR1 and CDR2 from the germline V gene are LNHNV and YYDKDF (reference sequence). The CDR3 sequence is 16 residues long. The full variable domain, completed using reference TRBV15 and TRBJ2-2, is DAMVIQNPRYQVTQFGKPVTLSCSQTLNHNVMYWYQQKSSQAPKLLFHYYDKDFNNEADTPDNFQSRRPNTSFCFLDIRSPGLGDTAMYLCATSRGTGGATGELFFGEGSRLTVL.

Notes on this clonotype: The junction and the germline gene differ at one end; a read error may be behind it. The DNA for the CDR3 is TGCGCCAGCAGTTTCGCGGGCACTGAAGCTCTCTTT. Residues: CASSFAGTEALF. The J gene is TRBJ1-1, the V gene TRBV12-3 or TRBV12-4; D is unclear. This CDR3 is 12 amino acids long.

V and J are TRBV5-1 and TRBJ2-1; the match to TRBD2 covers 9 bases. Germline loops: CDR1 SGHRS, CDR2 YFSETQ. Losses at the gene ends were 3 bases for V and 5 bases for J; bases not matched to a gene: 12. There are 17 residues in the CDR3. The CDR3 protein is CASSSDPLAGVHNEQFF. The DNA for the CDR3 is TGCGCCAGCAGCTCGGACCCCTTAGCGGGAGTTCACAATGAGCAGTTCTTC.

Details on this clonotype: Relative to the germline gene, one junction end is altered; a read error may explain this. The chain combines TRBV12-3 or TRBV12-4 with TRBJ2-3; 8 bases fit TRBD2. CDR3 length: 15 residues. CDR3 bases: TGTGCCAGTAGTTTTAGCGGGGTACGCACAGATACGCAGTATTTT. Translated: CASSFSGVRTDTQYF.

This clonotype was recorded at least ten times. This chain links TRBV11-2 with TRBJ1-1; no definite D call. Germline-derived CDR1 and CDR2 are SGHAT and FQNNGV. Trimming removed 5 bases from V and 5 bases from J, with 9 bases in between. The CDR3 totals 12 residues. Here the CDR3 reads CASSPTRTEAFF. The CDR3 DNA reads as TGTGCCAGCAGCCCCACAAGGACTGAAGCTTTCTTT.

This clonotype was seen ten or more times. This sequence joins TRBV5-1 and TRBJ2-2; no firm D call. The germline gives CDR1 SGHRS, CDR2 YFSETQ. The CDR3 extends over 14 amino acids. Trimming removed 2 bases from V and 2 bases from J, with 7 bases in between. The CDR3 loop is CASSLSFNTGELFF. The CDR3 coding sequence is TGCGCCAGCAGCTTAAGCTTTAACACCGGGGAGCTGTTTTTT.

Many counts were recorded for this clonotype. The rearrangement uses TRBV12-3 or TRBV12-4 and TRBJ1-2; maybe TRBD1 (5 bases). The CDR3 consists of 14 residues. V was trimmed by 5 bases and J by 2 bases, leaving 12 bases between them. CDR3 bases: TGTGCCAGCAGTCCCCAGACAGAGAACTATGGCTACACCTTC. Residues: CASSPQTENYGYTF.

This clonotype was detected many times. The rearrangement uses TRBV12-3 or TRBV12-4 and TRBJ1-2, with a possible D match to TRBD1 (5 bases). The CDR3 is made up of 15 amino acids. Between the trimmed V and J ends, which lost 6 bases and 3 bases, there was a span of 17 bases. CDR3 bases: TGTGCCAGCAGCCCGATCGGGCAGGGCGACTATGGCTACACCTTC. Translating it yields CASSPIGQGDYGYTF.

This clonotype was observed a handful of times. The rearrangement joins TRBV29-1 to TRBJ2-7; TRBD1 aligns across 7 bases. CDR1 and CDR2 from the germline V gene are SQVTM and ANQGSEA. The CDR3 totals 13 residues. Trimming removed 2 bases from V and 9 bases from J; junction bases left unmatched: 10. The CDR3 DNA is TGCAGCGTTGAAACAGGGGAGCCGCCGGGGCAGTACTTC. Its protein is CSVETGEPPGQYF.

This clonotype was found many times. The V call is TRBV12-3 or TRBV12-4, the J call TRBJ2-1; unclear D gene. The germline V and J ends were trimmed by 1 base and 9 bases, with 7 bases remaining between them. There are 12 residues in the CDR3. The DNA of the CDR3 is TGTGCCAGCAGTTTAGTGAGTTCTGAGCAGTTCTTC. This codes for CASSLVSSEQFF.

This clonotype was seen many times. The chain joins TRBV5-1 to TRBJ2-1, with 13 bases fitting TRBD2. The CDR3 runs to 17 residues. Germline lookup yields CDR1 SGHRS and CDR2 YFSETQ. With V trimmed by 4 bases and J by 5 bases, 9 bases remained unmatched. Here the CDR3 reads CASSLPVLAGGNNEQFF. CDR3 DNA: TGCGCCAGCAGCCTACCCGTACTAGCGGGAGGGAACAATGAGCAGTTCTTC.

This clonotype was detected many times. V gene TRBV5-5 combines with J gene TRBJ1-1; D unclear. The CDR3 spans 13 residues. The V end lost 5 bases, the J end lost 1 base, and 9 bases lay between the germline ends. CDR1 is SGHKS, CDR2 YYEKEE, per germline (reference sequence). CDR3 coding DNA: TGTGCCAGCAGGGATCGGCGGAACACTGAAGCTTTCTTT. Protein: CASRDRRNTEAFF.

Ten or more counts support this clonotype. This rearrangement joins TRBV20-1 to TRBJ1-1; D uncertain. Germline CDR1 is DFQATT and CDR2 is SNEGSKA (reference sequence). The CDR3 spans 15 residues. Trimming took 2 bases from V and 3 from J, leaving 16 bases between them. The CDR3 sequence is CSARLGAVGDTEAFF. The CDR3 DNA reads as TGCAGTGCTAGATTGGGTGCGGTGGGTGACACTGAAGCTTTCTTT.

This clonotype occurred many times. The DNA for the CDR3 is TGTGCCAGCAGTTTGGATGGCTTGAATGAAAAACTGTTTTTT. Protein: CASSLDGLNEKLFF. V usage is TRBV12-3 or TRBV12-4 and J usage is TRBJ1-4; no reliable D call. V was clipped by 3 bases and J by 5 bases, with 10 bases between them. The CDR3 length is 14 residues.

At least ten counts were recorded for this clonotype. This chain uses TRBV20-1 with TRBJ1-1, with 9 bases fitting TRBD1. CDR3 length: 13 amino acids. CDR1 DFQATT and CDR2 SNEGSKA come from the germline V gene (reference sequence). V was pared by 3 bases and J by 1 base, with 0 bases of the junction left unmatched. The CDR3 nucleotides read TGCAGTGCTAGGGACAGGGGGAACACTGAAGCTTTCTTT. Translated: CSARDRGNTEAFF.

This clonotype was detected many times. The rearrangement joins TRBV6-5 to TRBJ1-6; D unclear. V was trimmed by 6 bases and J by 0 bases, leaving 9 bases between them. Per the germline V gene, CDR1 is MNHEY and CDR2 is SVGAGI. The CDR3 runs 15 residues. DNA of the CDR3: TGTGCCAGCAGCCTACGCTCCTCCTATAATTCACCCCTCCACTTT. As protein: CASSLRSSYNSPLHF.

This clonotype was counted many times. The CDR3 is CASSELLYEQYF. CDR3 sequence (DNA): TGTGCCAGCAGTGAATTACTCTACGAGCAGTACTTC. The rearrangement uses TRBV25-1 and TRBJ2-7; D remains ambiguous. Trimming took off 1 base at V and 3 bases at J, with 4 bases between the two ends. Looked up from germline, CDR1 is MGHDK and CDR2 is SYGVNS. The CDR3 totals 12 residues.

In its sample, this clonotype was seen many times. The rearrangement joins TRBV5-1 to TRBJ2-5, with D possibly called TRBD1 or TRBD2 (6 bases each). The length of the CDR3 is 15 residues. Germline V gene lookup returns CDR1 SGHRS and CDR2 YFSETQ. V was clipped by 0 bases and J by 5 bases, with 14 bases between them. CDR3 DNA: TGCGCCAGCAGCTTGGGTCCGGGGGCCGAGGAGACCCAGTACTTC. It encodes CASSLGPGAEETQYF.

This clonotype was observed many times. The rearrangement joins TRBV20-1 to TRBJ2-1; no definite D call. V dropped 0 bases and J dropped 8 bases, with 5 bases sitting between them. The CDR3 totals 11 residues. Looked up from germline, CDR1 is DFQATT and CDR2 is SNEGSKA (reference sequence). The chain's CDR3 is CSARDFHEQFF. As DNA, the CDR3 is TGCAGTGCTAGAGATTTTCATGAGCAGTTCTTC.